The 25 T cell receptor beta chains below come from one sample, sequenced in a study of brain T cells in children with intractable seizures. Time point defined: blood from clinic visit 5 months post-surgery; TSC patient then seizure free. Only in-frame clones appear in the TCRdb table, and some are missing; sequencing was by immunoSEQ multiplex PCR. The sample holds hundreds of thousands of clones, over 90% seen once. The sequences come from peripheral blood, collected 4 to 5 months after surgery. These receptors were obtained from a boy in the first two years of life with tuberous sclerosis and intractable seizures.

Concerning this clone itself: The sample carries other DNA sequences with the same CDR3. This sequence joins TRBV19 and TRBJ2-7; 11 bases map to TRBD1. This CDR3 has 14 residues. With V trimmed by 5 bases and J by 4 bases, 4 bases remained unmatched. The germline V gene has CDR1 LNHDA and CDR2 SQIVND (reference sequence). The DNA of the CDR3 is TGTGCCAGTAGTCCCGGACAGGGGGCTTACGAGCAGTACTTC. This gives the protein CASSPGQGAYEQYF.

V is TRBV7-9 and J is TRBJ2-1; 10 positions match TRBD1. The V and J ends lost 5 bases and 6 bases, in that order; junction bases with no gene match: 10. CDR3 length: 16 amino acids. Germline CDR1 is SEHNR and CDR2 is FQNEAQ (reference sequence). The CDR3 sequence is CASSPRPGTGVNEQFF. The CDR3 bases are TGTGCCAGCAGCCCCCGTCCCGGGACAGGGGTCAATGAGCAGTTCTTC.

The chain couples TRBV25-1 to TRBJ2-4, with D possibly matching TRBD2 (5 bases). There are 15 residues in the CDR3. The germline CDR1 and CDR2 sequences are MGHDK and SYGVNS. Trimming removed 1 base from V and 3 bases from J, with 10 bases in between. This CDR3 reads CASSEFRGIKNIQYF. In DNA form, the CDR3 reads TGTGCCAGCAGTGAATTTCGAGGGATCAAAAACATTCAGTACTTC. The complete variable domain, with remaining parts taken from reference TRBV25-1 and TRBJ2-4, reads EADIYQTPRYLVIGTGKKITLECSQTMGHDKMYWYQQDPGMELHLIHYSYGVNSTEKGDLSSESTVSRIRTEHFPLTLESARPSHTSQYLCASSEFRGIKNIQYFGAGTRLSVL.

This clone was counted only a few times. This rearrangement joins TRBV6-6 to TRBJ2-7; D is unresolved. Trimming left V 5 bases short and J 0 bases short, with 14 bases between. The CDR3 spans 15 residues. Germline V CDR1 and CDR2: MNHNY, SVGAGI (reference sequence). This CDR3 reads CASSQKTTSSYEQYF. The CDR3 DNA follows: TGTGCCAGCAGTCAGAAGACGACAAGCTCCTACGAGCAGTACTTC.

The gene calls are TRBV7-8 and TRBJ1-2, with a tentative D call TRBD1 (6 bases). Germline-derived CDR1 and CDR2 are SGHVS and FQNEAQ. This CDR3 region has 12 residues. The V end was cut by 1 base, the J end by 8 bases, with 8 bases between. The CDR3 sequence is CASSLGGGGYTF. The CDR3 bases are TGTGCCAGCAGCTTAGGGGGGGGCGGCTACACCTTC.

The chain links TRBV27 to TRBJ1-3; 8 bases agree with TRBD1. The V gene's germline CDR1 is MNHEY and CDR2 SMNVEV (reference sequence). CDR3 length: 15 residues. Germline trimming cut 5 bases from V and 2 bases from J; bases unmatched to any gene: 5. This CDR3 is CASSPTGAPGNTIYF. Here the CDR3 DNA reads TGTGCCAGCAGTCCGACAGGGGCCCCTGGAAACACCATATATTTT.

V and J are TRBV6-2 or TRBV6-3 and TRBJ2-5; 9 positions agree with TRBD1. This CDR3 has 17 amino acids. Germline CDR1 reads MNHEY; CDR2 reads SVGEGT. The V segment lost 6 bases and the J segment 5 bases; nucleotides outside the gene matches: 16. The CDR3 DNA reads TGTGCCAGCAGCAAAGCCCCTGAGACAGGGGGAAGGGAGACCCAGTACTTC. Translated: CASSKAPETGGRETQYF.

The CDR3 DNA reads as TGTGCCAGTAGTAGACGCCGGGACCGCGCCTACGAGCAGTACTTC. Translated: CASSRRRDRAYEQYF. The chain uses TRBV19 and TRBJ2-7, with D perhaps being TRBD1 or TRBD2 (5 bases each). The germline V gene has CDR1 LNHDA and CDR2 SQIVND (reference sequence). The CDR3 has 15 amino acids. Trimming removed 4 bases from V and 2 bases from J, with 15 bases in between.

This clone was counted once. The rearrangement joins TRBV19 to TRBJ1-2; no clear D. Per germline, CDR1 LNHDA and CDR2 SQIVND (reference sequence). The CDR3 spans 13 residues. Trimming removed 5 bases at V and 8 bases at J, with 15 bases between. In nucleotides, the CDR3 is TGTGCCAGTAGTGCGGCTCTTCCAGGAGGCTACACCTTC. It specifies CASSAALPGGYTF. The whole variable domain, remainder taken from reference TRBV19 and TRBJ1-2, is DGGITQSPKYLFRKEGQNVTLSCEQNLNHDAMYWYRQDPGQGLRLIYYSQIVNDFQKGDIAEGYSVSREKKESFPLTVTSAQKNPTAFYLCASSAALPGGYTFGSGTRLTVV.

J is TRBJ1-2 and V is TRBV2, with 7 bases that match TRBD1. The J segment lost 4 bases and the V segment lost 7 bases, leaving 9 bases of the junction unmatched. This CDR3 contains 14 residues. Germline V lookup: CDR1 SNHLY, CDR2 FYNNEI. In nucleotides, the CDR3 is TGTGCCAGCACCGGAGGGGGCCTGGGCTATGGCTACACCTTC. It yields the protein CASTGGGLGYGYTF.

The V call is TRBV6-1, the J call TRBJ1-3, with TRBD1 as a possible D gene (6 bases). Germline V gene sequence: CDR1 MNHNS, CDR2 SASEGT. This CDR3 has 16 amino acids. Trimming cost V 0 bases and J 4 bases, with 13 bases left between them. This chain's CDR3 is CASSEARGAAGNTIYF. The CDR3 region has the DNA TGTGCCAGCAGTGAAGCGAGGGGGGCAGCAGGAAACACCATATATTTT.

The chain couples TRBV24-1 to TRBJ2-3; D is undetermined. Per germline, CDR1 KGHDR and CDR2 SFDVKD. The ends were cut back, 1 base at V and 0 bases at J, with 13 bases in the middle. The CDR3 loop spans 17 amino acids. The CDR3 DNA is TGTGCCACCAGTGATTTACCGGACCCCTTTAGCACAGATACGCAGTATTTT. Translation: CATSDLPDPFSTDTQYF.

V and J are TRBV11-2 and TRBJ2-7; TRBD2 matches at 8 bases. The CDR3 extends over 16 amino acids. Unmatched junction bases numbered 9, after V lost 5 bases and J lost 0 bases. CDR1 is SGHAT and CDR2 is FQNNGV in the germline V gene. The CDR3: CASSPRLATSSYEQYF. CDR3 nucleotides: TGTGCCAGCAGCCCGCGACTAGCGACGAGCTCCTACGAGCAGTACTTC.

A few counts support this clone. This chain joins TRBV6-1 and TRBJ1-5, with TRBD1 as a possible D gene (5 bases). CDR1 is MNHNS, CDR2 SASEGT, per germline. V was clipped by 3 bases and J by 1 base, with 10 bases between them. This CDR3 has 15 residues. The CDR3 DNA is TGTGCCAGCAGTGACAGGGATAGAAGCAATCAGCCCCAGCATTTT. Protein product: CASSDRDRSNQPQHF.

J is TRBJ1-2 and V is TRBV19, with D tentatively TRBD1 (5 bases). The length of the CDR3 is 13 residues. Trimming cost V 10 bases and J 2 bases, with 14 bases left between them. CDR1 and CDR2 (germline): LNHDA, SQIVND (reference sequence). This CDR3 is CATSREINYGYTF. The DNA of the CDR3 is TGTGCCACCTCCAGGGAAATAAACTATGGCTACACCTTC.

This chain uses TRBV14 with TRBJ1-2; 9 bases are a match to TRBD1. This CDR3 region has 14 residues. The V and J ends lost 6 bases and 2 bases, in that order; junction bases with no gene match: 4. CDR1 is SGHDN and CDR2 is FVKESK in the germline V gene. CDR3 sequence (DNA): TGTGCCAGCAGTCCCGGGACAGGGAACTATGGCTACACCTTC. This encodes CASSPGTGNYGYTF.

The chain links TRBV12-3 or TRBV12-4 to TRBJ1-1, with TRBD1 identical over 8 bases. The CDR3 has 13 residues. Unmatched junction bases numbered 5, after V lost 10 bases and J lost 1 base. This CDR3 is CATGQGPNTEAFF. The DNA of the CDR3 is TGTGCCACAGGACAGGGCCCGAACACTGAAGCTTTCTTT.

This chain joins TRBV7-2 and TRBJ2-3; weak D call: TRBD2 (5 bases). V was pared by 2 bases and J by 0 bases, with 12 bases between. Germline V gene sequence: CDR1 SGHTA, CDR2 FQGNSA. This CDR3 contains 16 residues. The DNA for the CDR3 is TGTGCCAGCAGCTTACGGGGAACAACTAGCACAGATACGCAGTATTTT. Translation: CASSLRGTTSTDTQYF.

J is TRBJ2-5 and V is TRBV5-1; TRBD2 matches at 8 bases. The CDR3 covers 16 residues. The germline V gene has CDR1 SGHRS and CDR2 YFSETQ. Germline trimming cut 4 bases from V and 5 bases from J; bases unmatched to any gene: 13. CDR3 sequence (DNA): TGCGCCAGCAGCGACGGACTAGCAAGGATCGGGGAGACCCAGTACTTC. Amino acid sequence: CASSDGLARIGETQYF.

The chain combines TRBV6-1 with TRBJ2-2, with D perhaps matching TRBD2 (5 bases). CDR1 and CDR2 from the germline V gene are MNHNS and SASEGT. V lost 1 base, J lost 4 bases, and 13 bases lay in between. This CDR3 contains 16 residues. The CDR3 bases are TGTGCCAGCAGTGAAGTATTGTGGGAGTCCACCGGGGAGCTGTTTTTT. Protein product: CASSEVLWESTGELFF.

This sequence joins TRBV18 and TRBJ1-2; D ambiguous. The length of the CDR3 is 15 residues. V was shortened by 5 bases and J by 6 bases, with 19 bases between the two germline ends. Germline CDR1 is KGHSH and CDR2 is LQKENI. The CDR3 nucleotides are TGTGCCAGCTCAACGGACGGATTCGGGCTTGATGGCTACACCTTC. Its translation: CASSTDGFGLDGYTF.

V and J are TRBV12-3 or TRBV12-4 and TRBJ1-2; D not resolved. Trimming shortened V by 5 bases and J by 4 bases, and 11 bases separated the two germline ends. The CDR3 consists of 13 residues. CDR3 in amino acids: CASSLVVGYGYTF. DNA of the CDR3: TGTGCCAGCAGTCTCGTTGTGGGCTATGGCTACACCTTC.

The rearrangement links TRBV29-1 to TRBJ1-1; tentatively, D is TRBD1 (5 bases). The V and J ends lost 3 bases and 11 bases respectively, with 16 bases between them. Germline V gives CDR1 SQVTM, CDR2 ANQGSEA. The CDR3 has 12 amino acids. The CDR3 protein is CSVDRRGSGAFF. The CDR3 DNA reads as TGCAGCGTTGATCGGCGGGGGAGCGGGGCTTTCTTT.

V usage is TRBV7-8 and J usage is TRBJ2-2; D remains unclear. The V gene lost 3 bases and the J gene lost 7 bases, with 3 bases spanning the gap. The germline V gene encodes CDR1 SGHVS and CDR2 FQNEAQ. This CDR3 has 11 residues. The CDR3 DNA reads as TGTGCCAGCAGCTTCGGCGGGGAGCTGTTTTTT. This codes for CASSFGGELFF. Full variable domain (remainder filled in from reference TRBV7-8 and TRBJ2-2): GAGVSQSPRYKVAKRGQDVALRCDPISGHVSLFWYQQALGQGPEFLTYFQNEAQLDKSGLPSDRFFAERPEGSVSTLKIQRTQQEDSAVYLCASSFGGELFFGEGSRLTVL.

This chain connects TRBV29-1 to TRBJ1-1; no definite D call. CDR3 length: 12 amino acids. Germline loops: CDR1 SQVTM, CDR2 ANQGSEA. V lost 1 base and J lost 4, with 7 bases in between. The CDR3, as DNA: TGCAGCGTTGAAGTAGTGGGCACTGAAGCTTTCTTT. Amino acids: CSVEVVGTEAFF.